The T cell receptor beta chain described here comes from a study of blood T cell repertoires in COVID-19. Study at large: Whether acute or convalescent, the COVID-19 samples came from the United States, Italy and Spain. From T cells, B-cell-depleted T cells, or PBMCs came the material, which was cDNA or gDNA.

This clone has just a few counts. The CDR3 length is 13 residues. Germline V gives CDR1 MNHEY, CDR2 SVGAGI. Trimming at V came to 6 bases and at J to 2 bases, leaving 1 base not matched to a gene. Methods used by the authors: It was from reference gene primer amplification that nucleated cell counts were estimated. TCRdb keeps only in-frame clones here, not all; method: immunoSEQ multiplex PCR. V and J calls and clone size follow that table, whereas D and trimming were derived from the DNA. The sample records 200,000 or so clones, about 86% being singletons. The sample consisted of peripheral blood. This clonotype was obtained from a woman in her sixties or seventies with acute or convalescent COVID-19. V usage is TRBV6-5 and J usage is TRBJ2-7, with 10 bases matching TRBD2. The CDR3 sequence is CASRLAGTYEQYF. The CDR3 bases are TGTGCCAGCAGACTAGCGGGGACCTACGAGCAGTACTTC.